The rows below give T cell receptor beta chains drawn from one sample of a study of blood T cell repertoires in COVID-19. This table comes from immunoSEQ multiplex PCR, and its TCRdb copy is limited to in-frame clones, with some not included. In the table there are 71,000 or so clones, around 83% of which are singletons. Sequences were obtained from peripheral blood. The receptors were gathered from a man between 70 and 80 years old with acute or convalescent COVID-19. CDR3s include the opening cysteine and the closing phenylalanine or tryptophan. Fields, in order: D gene, CDR3 length, clone size, J gene, V gene, CDR3 protein, CDR3 DNA. The D gene is left open where the match is weak. Clone size, where shown, is once, few, many, or a class for clones that have expanded.

NA,14,once,TRBJ1-2,TRBV9,CASSVDGGRYGYTF,TGTGCCAGCAGCGTAGACGGAGGGCGCTATGGCTACACCTTC
NA,14,once,TRBJ1-2,TRBV12-5,CASGLGAGTYGYTF,TGTGCTAGTGGCTTGGGTGCAGGGACTTATGGCTACACCTTC
TRBD2,15,NA,TRBJ2-5,TRBV30,CAWSVLRGLQETQYF,TGTGCCTGGAGTGTACTGCGGGGACTACAAGAGACCCAGTACTTC
TRBD2,16,NA,TRBJ2-5,TRBV24-1,CATSDARGGIEETQYF,TGTGCCACCAGTGATGCGCGGGGAGGGATAGAAGAGACCCAGTACTTC
NA,15,NA,TRBJ1-2,TRBV4-3,CASSQGIGDGRGYTF,TGCGCCAGCAGCCAAGGGATAGGAGACGGCCGAGGCTACACCTTC
NA,15,NA,TRBJ2-3,TRBV18,CASSDNFPSTDTQYF,TGTGCCAGCTCAGATAACTTTCCTAGCACAGATACGCAGTATTTT
TRBD2,16,NA,TRBJ2-3,TRBV6-5,CASSSSSGSGTDTQYF,TGTGCCAGCAGTTCGAGTAGCGGGAGTGGTACAGATACGCAGTATTTT
NA,12,NA,TRBJ2-6,TRBV9,CASYSGANVLTF,TGTGCTTCCTACTCTGGGGCCAACGTCCTGACTTTC
NA,15,NA,TRBJ1-1,TRBV6-5,CASSRPTGRNTEAFF,TGTGCCAGCAGTCGCCCGACAGGTCGTAACACTGAAGCTTTCTTT
TRBD1,14,once,TRBJ1-1,TRBV19,CASSIETGGTEAFF,TGTGCCAGTAGTATAGAGACAGGGGGCACTGAAGCTTTCTTT
TRBD2,18,NA,TRBJ2-3,TRBV10-3,CAISEGLAGGLGTDTQYF,TGTGCCATCAGTGAAGGGCTAGCGGGAGGGTTGGGCACAGATACGCAGTATTTT
NA,14,NA,TRBJ2-7,TRBV30,CAWRRSGPSYEQYF,TGTGCCTGGAGAAGAAGCGGGCCATCCTACGAGCAGTACTTC
NA,15,NA,TRBJ2-1,TRBV4-2,CASSQDVSSYNEQFF,TGTGCCAGCAGCCAAGACGTGAGCTCCTACAATGAGCAGTTCTTC
NA,10,few,TRBJ2-5,TRBV20-1,CSATSETQYF,TGCAGTGCTACGAGTGAGACCCAGTACTTC
TRBD1,15,NA,TRBJ2-2,TRBV18,CASSSTGYDTGELFF,TGTGCCAGCTCATCGACAGGGTACGACACCGGGGAGCTGTTTTTT
NA,15,NA,TRBJ1-2,TRBV3-1/TRBV3-2,CASSATRFTNYGYTF,TGTGCCAGCAGCGCTACTCGTTTCACTAACTATGGCTACACCTTC
NA,13,NA,TRBJ2-3,TRBV28,CASSLRSTDTQYF,TGTGCCAGCAGTTTGAGGAGCACAGATACGCAGTATTTT
TRBD2,18,NA,TRBJ2-1,TRBV10-1,CASSEAPPGTSVNNEQFF,TGCGCCAGCAGTGAGGCCCCGCCCGGGACTAGCGTTAACAATGAGCAGTTCTTC
NA,16,NA,TRBJ1-2,TRBV29-1,CSVVSPGRDDNYGYTF,TGCAGCGTCGTAAGCCCGGGAAGGGATGATAACTATGGCTACACCTTC